This record looks at one TCR beta chain sequence and its context. Its target is unknown. The sample belongs to a study of T cell repertoires in cytomegalovirus infection. Germline V gene lookup returns CDR1 MNHEY and CDR2 SMNVEV (reference sequence). V shed 4 bases and J 0 bases; nucleotides not matched to a gene: 6. This CDR3 is 16 amino acids long. TCRdb analysed the reads with MiXCR anew, one entry per CDR3 protein. Of some 800,000 distinct CDR3 sequences listed, approximately 30% are singletons. The receptor's source is a human donor in good health (CMV status not recorded). Some clones in this sample may be carry-over from other donors' samples. V usage is TRBV27 and J usage is TRBJ2-7; 10 bases agree with TRBD2. This specimen consisted of cultured CD8+ T cells from PBMCs, obtained from culture after CMV antigen stimulation. DNA for the CDR3: TGTGCCAGCAGTTCTCGAAGGACTAGCGGCTCCTACGAGCAGTACTTC. Amino acid sequence: CASSSRRTSGSYEQYF.